A selection of T cell receptor beta chains follows, all from one sample in a study of beta chain features in type 1 diabetes. Sequencing was performed with immunoSEQ multiplex PCR; in TCRdb, only in-frame clones are kept and a portion is missing. The sample has about 650,000 clones, around 12% seen once. Sequenced: naive CD4+ T cells from blood. The receptor source for this set is a man under 40 with type 1 diabetes. Each CDR3 is given with its conserved first and last residue. D genes are given only for firm matches. Size is stated for part of the rows, as once, few or many counts, or as a class when the clone is expanded.

TGTGCCAGCAGCTTCGGGACTAGCGGGCCCGAAGAGACCCAGTACTTC	CASSFGTSGPEETQYF	TRBJ2-5	TRBV7-6	.	TRBD2
TGTGCCTGGAGCGGGACAGCAAATCAGCCCCAGCATTTT	CAWSGTANQPQHF	TRBJ1-5	TRBV30	.	TRBD1
TGTGCCAGCAGCCAGGCTGGACAGGGCTACGATGGCTACACCTTC	CASSQAGQGYDGYTF	TRBJ1-2	TRBV4-2	few	TRBD1
TGTGCCAGCAGCCCACCGTTGACACAAGAGACCCAGTACTTC	CASSPPLTQETQYF	TRBJ2-5	TRBV28	few	.
TGTGCCAGCAGCTCTCAGGGAATAGGCAATCAGCCCCAGCATTTT	CASSSQGIGNQPQHF	TRBJ1-5	TRBV7-9	few	.
TGTGCCATTGGAGAAAAGGGGCGCCGCACAGATACGCAGTATTTT	CAIGEKGRRTDTQYF	TRBJ2-3	TRBV27	.	.
TGTGCCAGCAGTTACCAGGCCGGGGAGCTGTTTTTT	CASSYQAGELFF	TRBJ2-2	TRBV6-5	.	.
TGTGCCAGTAGTAGCGCTCTAGCGGGGGACCGAAATGAGCAGTTCTTC	CASSSALAGDRNEQFF	TRBJ2-1	TRBV19	.	TRBD2
TGTGCCAGCAGTCCGGGACATACGAACACCGGGGAGCTGTTTTTT	CASSPGHTNTGELFF	TRBJ2-2	TRBV7-2	.	.
TGTGCCAGCAGCTTAGCGGGTTCACCATCGGGAGGCTACACCTTC	CASSLAGSPSGGYTF	TRBJ1-2	TRBV7-9	few	.
TGCAGCGCCGGGGGGTCGTCCTACAATGAGCAGTTCTTC	CSAGGSSYNEQFF	TRBJ2-1	TRBV29-1	.	TRBD2
TGCGCCAGCACCCCCGGGACTTACTCTAGCACAGATACGCAGTATTTT	CASTPGTYSSTDTQYF	TRBJ2-3	TRBV5-1	few	.
TGTGCCAGCTCACCTCCTAAGGGGGTCGGCGAGCAGTACTTC	CASSPPKGVGEQYF	TRBJ2-7	TRBV18	.	.
TGTGCCAGCAGTTACTCTGGACTAGAAGCAGCAGATACGCAGTATTTT	CASSYSGLEAADTQYF	TRBJ2-3	TRBV6-6	few	TRBD2